Following are 24 T cell receptor beta chains from one sample sequenced in a study of T cell clones after liver transplantation. Clones were sequenced by immunoSEQ multiplex PCR, and TCRdb holds only the in-frame ones, with some missing. The repertoire includes 75,000 to 95,000 clones, roughly 85% of them detected once, and 2.5% to 3% sits in the top ten. This material consisted of CD4+ T cells from blood, taken at the 22-month timepoint. The receptors come from a human patient who received a liver transplant. Some of the T cells may derive from the graft donor.

The V gene is TRBV6-6, the J gene TRBJ2-3, with 14 bases fitting TRBD2. Germline V CDR1 and CDR2: MNHNY, SVGAGI (reference sequence). V dropped 6 bases and J dropped 4; count of bases not matched to a gene: 6. The CDR3 extends over 16 amino acids. CDR3 coding DNA: TGTGCCAGCAGCCTAGAGGGACTAGCGGGGGCAGATACGCAGTATTTT. It specifies CASSLEGLAGADTQYF.

The chain has TRBV2 and TRBJ2-1, with D possibly matching TRBD1 (5 bases). This CDR3 has 15 residues. Trimming left V 6 bases short and J 9 bases short, with 21 bases between. Germline lookup yields CDR1 SNHLY and CDR2 FYNNEI. CDR3 sequence: CASRYGASRNSEQFF. The CDR3 bases are TGTGCCAGCAGATATGGGGCATCCCGCAATAGTGAGCAGTTCTTC.

This clone came up once. The chain is built from TRBV28 and TRBJ1-5; the match to TRBD1 covers 7 bases. J lost 1 base, V lost 9 bases, and 6 bases had no gene match. Germline loops: CDR1 MDHEN, CDR2 SYDVKM. This CDR3 spans 14 amino acids. The CDR3 DNA is TGTGCCAGTACAGGGGCGAAGAGCAATCAGCCCCAGCATTTT. Protein: CASTGAKSNQPQHF.

The rearrangement joins TRBV4-3 to TRBJ1-3, with 7 bases fitting TRBD1. This CDR3 is built from 17 residues. CDR1 and CDR2 (germline): LGHNA, YSLEER. Unmatched junction bases numbered 5, after V lost 0 bases and J lost 0 bases. CDR3 sequence: CASSQDPTGNSGNTIYF. In DNA, the CDR3 is TGCGCCAGCAGCCAAGATCCGACAGGGAACTCTGGAAACACCATATATTTT.

In this sample, this clone turned up a few times. The genes are TRBV6-5 and TRBJ1-1; no clear D gene. The germline V and J ends were trimmed by 5 bases and 0 bases, with 10 bases remaining between them. The CDR3 consists of 14 residues. Germline CDR1 and CDR2: MNHEY and SVGAGI. This CDR3 reads CASSRRNMNTEAFF. The CDR3 region has the DNA TGTGCCAGCAGTCGACGGAATATGAACACTGAAGCTTTCTTT.

The rearrangement joins TRBV5-6 to TRBJ2-1; 14 nucleotides line up with TRBD2. The CDR3 runs 16 residues. After removal of 4 bases from V and 7 bases from J, the junction contained 7 bases not matched to a gene. Germline values: CDR1 SGHDT, CDR2 YYEEEE. The CDR3 coding sequence is TGTGCCAGCAGCCAGGGACTAGCGGGGGTTTGGAATGAGCAGTTCTTC. This encodes CASSQGLAGVWNEQFF.

This chain links TRBV5-5 with TRBJ2-7; D is ambiguous. The V end was cut by 6 bases, the J end by 5 bases, with 9 bases between. Germline V gene lookup returns CDR1 SGHKS and CDR2 YYEKEE (reference sequence). There are 11 residues in the CDR3. CDR3 loop: CASTTGNEQYF. In DNA form, the CDR3 reads TGTGCCAGCACTACGGGCAACGAGCAGTACTTC.

The chain links TRBV7-9 to TRBJ2-1; D unresolved. Germline CDR1 and CDR2: SEHNR and FQNEAQ (reference sequence). V dropped 3 bases and J dropped 10 bases, with 7 bases sitting between them. CDR3 length: 11 amino acids. The CDR3 reads CASSLQAEQFF. CDR3 sequence (DNA): TGTGCCAGCAGCTTGCAGGCCGAGCAGTTCTTC.

This clone was recorded a few times. The rearrangement joins TRBV5-1 to TRBJ2-1, with 7 nucleotides matching TRBD1. Germline V gives CDR1 SGHRS, CDR2 YFSETQ. The CDR3 totals 15 residues. With 6 bases clipped from V and 8 bases from J, the junction kept 14 bases outside the gene matches. As DNA, the CDR3 is TGCGCCAGCACCCCGATAAGACAGGGTGAATATGAGCAGTTCTTC. It specifies CASTPIRQGEYEQFF.

J is TRBJ1-2 and V is TRBV28; D ambiguous. Germline CDR1 reads MDHEN; CDR2 reads SYDVKM. The V and J ends lost 5 bases and 7 bases respectively, with 20 bases between them. This CDR3 has 15 residues. Here the CDR3 reads CASSPTQRPFPGYTF. CDR3 sequence (DNA): TGTGCCAGCAGTCCGACCCAAAGACCCTTTCCTGGCTACACCTTC.

The chain joins TRBV4-3 to TRBJ2-2; 7 bases align to TRBD1. After removal of 4 bases from V and 5 bases from J, the junction contained 4 bases not matched to a gene. Germline assignment: CDR1 LGHNA and CDR2 YSLEER. CDR3 length: 14 amino acids. The DNA for the CDR3 is TGCGCCAGCAGCCCCGGGACAGTTACCGGGGAGCTGTTTTTT. Its protein product is CASSPGTVTGELFF.

The chain carries TRBV19 and TRBJ1-4, with 10 bases fitting TRBD1. The CDR3 is 15 residues long. Germline loops: CDR1 LNHDA, CDR2 SQIVND (reference sequence). The junction had 13 bases not matched to a gene; V was cut back by 9 bases and J by 9 bases. CDR3 in DNA: TGTGCCAGCCGACCCGGAGGGACAGGGGCCAAAAAACTGTTTTTT. Protein sequence: CASRPGGTGAKKLFF. Full variable domain (remainder filled in from reference TRBV19 and TRBJ1-4): DGGITQSPKYLFRKEGQNVTLSCEQNLNHDAMYWYRQDPGQGLRLIYYSQIVNDFQKGDIAEGYSVSREKKESFPLTVTSAQKNPTAFYLCASRPGGTGAKKLFFGSGTQLSVL.

The J gene is TRBJ2-5, the V gene TRBV6-5, with 10 bases identical to TRBD2. V gave up 11 bases and J gave up 5 bases; unmatched junction bases: 14. The CDR3 has 15 residues. Looked up from germline, CDR1 is MNHEY and CDR2 is SVGAGI. The CDR3 sequence is CARFSGGRVWETQYF. The CDR3 nucleotides are TGTGCCCGTTTTAGCGGGGGGAGGGTGTGGGAGACCCAGTACTTC.

V usage is TRBV2 and J usage is TRBJ1-2; weak D call: TRBD1 (5 bases). This CDR3 is 12 amino acids long. V was clipped by 10 bases and J by 8 bases, with 17 bases between them. Germline CDR1 is SNHLY and CDR2 is FYNNEI. The CDR3: CATGELGVGYTF. For the CDR3, the DNA is TGTGCCACAGGTGAATTGGGGGTCGGCTACACCTTC.

The V call is TRBV30, the J call TRBJ1-1; 8 positions match TRBD1. V was pared by 4 bases and J by 5 bases, with 15 bases of the junction left unmatched. The CDR3 totals 16 residues. Germline V lookup: CDR1 GTSNPN, CDR2 SVGIG (reference sequence). DNA for the CDR3: TGTGCCTGGACCTCGACAGGGGTGCGGGGTGGGACTGAAGCTTTCTTT. Its translation is CAWTSTGVRGGTEAFF. Combining the CDR3 with reference TRBV30 and TRBJ1-1 gives the whole variable domain SQTIHQWPATLVQPVGSPLSLECTVEGTSNPNLYWYRQAAGRGLQLLFYSVGIGQISSEVPQNLSASRPQDRQFILSSKKLLLSDSGFYLCAWTSTGVRGGTEAFFGQGTRLTVV.

The J gene is TRBJ1-2, the V gene TRBV7-9, with D unclear. Trimming took 1 base from V and 4 from J, leaving 16 bases between them. The germline gives CDR1 SEHNR, CDR2 FQNEAQ (reference sequence). The CDR3 has 16 amino acids. CDR3 nucleotide sequence: TGTGCCAGCAGCTTAGTGTTGGGTGGTAGTTCCTATGGCTACACCTTC. This translates into CASSLVLGGSSYGYTF.

This clone came up once. The genes are TRBV5-4 and TRBJ2-3; 9 nucleotides align to TRBD1. The CDR3 is made up of 15 amino acids. In germline, CDR1 is SGHNT, CDR2 YYREEE (reference sequence). The junction had 4 bases not matched to a gene; V was cut back by 0 bases and J by 5 bases. CDR3 amino acids: CASSLDRGRGDTQYF. In nucleotides, the CDR3 is TGTGCCAGCAGCTTGGACAGGGGGCGGGGAGATACGCAGTATTTT.

J is TRBJ2-7 and V is TRBV5-4; D is possibly TRBD1 (6 bases). The V end lost 6 bases, the J end lost 8 bases, and 12 bases lay between the germline ends. The CDR3 consists of 11 residues. Germline V gene data show CDR1 as SGHNT and CDR2 as YYREEE (reference sequence). The CDR3, as DNA: TGTGCCAGCAAGGAAGGGGGAAAGCAGTACTTC. Translated, it gives CASKEGGKQYF.

The V gene is TRBV29-1, the J gene TRBJ2-5; D gene ambiguous. Germline V gene data show CDR1 as SQVTM and CDR2 as ANQGSEA. This CDR3 spans 16 amino acids. V dropped 1 base and J dropped 1 base, with 16 bases sitting between them. DNA for the CDR3: TGCAGCGTTGAAGGTTCGTTGTTAGGCAGCCAAGAGACCCAGTACTTC. This gives the protein CSVEGSLLGSQETQYF.

The chain has TRBV28 and TRBJ2-1, with D hard to call. Germline-derived CDR1 and CDR2 are MDHEN and SYDVKM. V gave up 6 bases and J gave up 8 bases, with 8 bases separating them. The CDR3 sequence is 11 residues long. DNA of the CDR3: TGTGCCAGCAGCCGCAGAGATGAGCAGTTCTTC. This encodes CASSRRDEQFF. Full variable domain (remainder filled in from reference TRBV28 and TRBJ2-1): DVKVTQSSRYLVKRTGEKVFLECVQDMDHENMFWYRQDPGLGLRLIYFSYDVKMKEKGDIPEGYSVSREKKERFSLILESASTNQTSMYLCASSRRDEQFFGPGTRLTVL.

The chain uses TRBV25-1 and TRBJ2-1, with 7 positions matching TRBD1. Germline values: CDR1 MGHDK, CDR2 SYGVNS. The CDR3 loop spans 13 amino acids. After removal of 6 bases from V and 4 bases from J, the junction contained 3 bases not matched to a gene. The CDR3 DNA follows: TGTGCCAGCAGCAGACAGGGTTACAATGAGCAGTTCTTC. It translates to CASSRQGYNEQFF.

V is TRBV5-6 and J is TRBJ2-3; D gene uncertain. CDR1 is SGHDT, CDR2 YYEEEE, per germline. The CDR3 has 13 residues. V dropped 3 bases and J dropped 1 base, with 6 bases sitting between them. CDR3 bases: TGTGCCAGCAGCTCTTACGGCACAGATACGCAGTATTTT. It codes for CASSSYGTDTQYF.

V is TRBV6-6 and J is TRBJ2-5; 8 bases map to TRBD2. Germline-derived CDR1 and CDR2 are MNHNY and SVGAGI (reference sequence). V was clipped by 10 bases and J by 12 bases; unmatched bases: 19. The CDR3 has 14 amino acids. The chain's CDR3 is CATREELSSGTEYF. The CDR3 DNA reads TGTGCCACGCGGGAGGAACTAAGCTCGGGCACGGAGTACTTC.

The rearrangement joins TRBV5-1 to TRBJ2-7, with D perhaps matching TRBD2 (7 bases). Between the trimmed V and J ends, which lost 3 bases and 2 bases, there was a span of 24 bases. Germline V gene sequence: CDR1 SGHRS, CDR2 YFSETQ. The CDR3 runs to 18 residues. In DNA, the CDR3 is TGCGCCAGCAGCTCACTACAGGGAAGCGGGATTTTCCCCTACGAGCAGTACTTC. Encoded protein: CASSSLQGSGIFPYEQYF.